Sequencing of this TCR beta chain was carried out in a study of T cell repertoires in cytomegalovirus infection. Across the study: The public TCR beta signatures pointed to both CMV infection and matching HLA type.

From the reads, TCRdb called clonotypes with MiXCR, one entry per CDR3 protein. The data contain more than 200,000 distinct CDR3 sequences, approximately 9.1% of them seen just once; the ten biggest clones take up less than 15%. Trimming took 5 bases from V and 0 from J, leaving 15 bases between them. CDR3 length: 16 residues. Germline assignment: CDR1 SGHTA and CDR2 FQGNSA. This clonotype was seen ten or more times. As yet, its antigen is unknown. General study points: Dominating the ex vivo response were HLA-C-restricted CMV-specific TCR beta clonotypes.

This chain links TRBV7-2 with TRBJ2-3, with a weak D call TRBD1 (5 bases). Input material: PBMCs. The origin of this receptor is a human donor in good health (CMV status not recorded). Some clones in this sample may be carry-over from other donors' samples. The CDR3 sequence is CASSARRGLSTDTQYF. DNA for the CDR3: TGTGCCAGCAGCGCCCGTAGGGGTCTAAGCACAGATACGCAGTATTTT.